The clone carrying this TCR beta chain showed up just a few times. Deletions cut 1 base from V and 3 bases from J, with 14 bases between. Germline V gene data show CDR1 as SGHTA and CDR2 as FQGNSA. This CDR3 comprises 16 residues. The source of the sample is a study of human T cells and chemical hapten exposure. TCRdb re-called the RACE reads with MiXCR, one entry per CDR3 protein. Counted here are some 400,000 distinct CDR3 sequences, around 5% occurring once; the ten biggest clones make up roughly 2.4%. The time point: patch test 1, 2 weeks after DPC sensitization. Treatment noted: therapeutic diphenylcyclopropenone sensitization with weekly scalp DPC.

Specimen: whole blood, collected in connection with sensitization to the hapten diphenylcyclopropenone (DPC). This chain connects TRBV7-2 to TRBJ2-3; the D gene is possibly TRBD2 (6 bases). This clonotype was sampled from a woman between 50 and 59 years old with alopecia areata. Some clones in this sample may be carry-over from other donors' samples. The CDR3 sequence is CASSLGASARTDTQYF. CDR3 in DNA: TGTGCCAGCAGCTTAGGGGCTAGCGCACGAACAGATACGCAGTATTTT.